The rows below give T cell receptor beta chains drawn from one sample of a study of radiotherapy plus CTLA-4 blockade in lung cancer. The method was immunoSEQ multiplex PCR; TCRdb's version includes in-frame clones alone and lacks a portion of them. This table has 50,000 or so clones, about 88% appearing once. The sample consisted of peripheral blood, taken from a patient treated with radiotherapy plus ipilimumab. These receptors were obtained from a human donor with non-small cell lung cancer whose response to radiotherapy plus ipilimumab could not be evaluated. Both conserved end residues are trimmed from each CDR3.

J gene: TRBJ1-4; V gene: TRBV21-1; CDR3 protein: ASNWVPRQVANEKLF
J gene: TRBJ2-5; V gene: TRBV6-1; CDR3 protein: ASSPSPAGKETQY
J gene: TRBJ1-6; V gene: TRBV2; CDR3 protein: ASSEAGQPNSPLH
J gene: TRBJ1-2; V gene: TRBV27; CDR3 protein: ASRSNYGYT
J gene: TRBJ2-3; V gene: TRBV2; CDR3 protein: ASIIREVGTDTQY
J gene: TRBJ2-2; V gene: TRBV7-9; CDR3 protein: ASSFSSGRALIRTGELF
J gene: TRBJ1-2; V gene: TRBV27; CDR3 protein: ASSSGGSLYGYT
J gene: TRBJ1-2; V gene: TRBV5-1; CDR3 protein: ASSLGQGDYGYT
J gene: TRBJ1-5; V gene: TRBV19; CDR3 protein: ASRIQGVSNQPQH
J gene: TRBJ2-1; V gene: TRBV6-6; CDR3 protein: ASSYSPRHEQF
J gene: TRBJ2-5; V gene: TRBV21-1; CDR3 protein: ASSLGGYRSRAQY
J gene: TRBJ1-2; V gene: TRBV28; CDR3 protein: ASLGSGQQINYGYT
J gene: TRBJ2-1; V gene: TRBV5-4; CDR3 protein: ASSQEQF
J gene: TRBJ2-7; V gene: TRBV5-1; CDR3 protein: ASSLEGWRSQPWDEQY
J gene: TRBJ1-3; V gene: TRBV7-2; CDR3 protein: ASSFREIASGNTIY
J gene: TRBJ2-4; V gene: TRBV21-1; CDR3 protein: AILSSGRAKNIQY
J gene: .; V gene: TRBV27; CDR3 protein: ASSLNSVEVEQY
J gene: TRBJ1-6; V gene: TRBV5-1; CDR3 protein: ASSMTGDDSPLH
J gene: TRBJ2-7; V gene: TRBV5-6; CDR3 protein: ASSLAGGGSAYEQY
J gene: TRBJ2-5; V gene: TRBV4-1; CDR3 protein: ASSPGLAGVETQY
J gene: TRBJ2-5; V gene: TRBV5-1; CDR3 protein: ASTIGQGKETQY
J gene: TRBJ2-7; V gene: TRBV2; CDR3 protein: ASRRLAYEQY
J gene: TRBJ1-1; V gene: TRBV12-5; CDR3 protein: ASGLGGQAVMNTEAF
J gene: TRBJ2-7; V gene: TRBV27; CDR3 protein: ASSLQGGSSYEQY
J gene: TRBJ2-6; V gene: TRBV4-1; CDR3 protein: ASSQAFSGANVLT
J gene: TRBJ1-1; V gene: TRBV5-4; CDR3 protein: ASSLGTGVGMNTEAF
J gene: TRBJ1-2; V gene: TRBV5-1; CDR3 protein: ASSSPRTGDNGYT
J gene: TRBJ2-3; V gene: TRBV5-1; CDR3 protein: ASSLVGQLTDTQY
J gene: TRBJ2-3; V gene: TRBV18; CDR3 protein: ASSPPRLAGTDTQY
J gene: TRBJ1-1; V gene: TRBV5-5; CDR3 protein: ASSLPTGWVNTEAF
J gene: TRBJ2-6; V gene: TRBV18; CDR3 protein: ASSPQFRSSGANVLT
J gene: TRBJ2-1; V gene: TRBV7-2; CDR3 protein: ASSLEAGGWDEQF
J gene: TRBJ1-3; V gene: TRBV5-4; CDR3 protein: ASSLGGAGNTIY
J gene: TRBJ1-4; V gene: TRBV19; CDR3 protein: ASSSSLATNEKLF
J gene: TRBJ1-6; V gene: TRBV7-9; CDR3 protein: ASSLGQGLNSPLH
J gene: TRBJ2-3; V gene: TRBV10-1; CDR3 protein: ASSEDLSLGGGTDTQY
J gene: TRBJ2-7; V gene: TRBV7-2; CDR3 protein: ASSLRSSREQY